This T cell receptor beta chain emerged from a study of blood T cell repertoires in COVID-19. Study-level background: The United States, Italy and Spain supplied acute and convalescent COVID-19 samples. T cells, B-cell-depleted T cells, or PBMCs provided the cDNA or gDNA that served as material.

Original analysis: For nucleated cells, counts were estimated from reference gene primer amplification. Clones were read by immunoSEQ multiplex PCR, and TCRdb kept only the in-frame ones, dropping some. D and trimming come from the DNA, and the V and J calls and clone size come from that table. The table has 25,000 to 30,000 clones, about 94% seen once. CDR3 length: 16 residues. The J segment lost 5 bases and the V segment lost 0 bases, leaving 6 bases of the junction unmatched. V gene TRBV5-3 combines with J gene TRBJ1-4, with TRBD1 matching 8 bases. TRBV5-3 qualifies as an ORF whose function is uncertain. This clonotype was obtained from a human donor with active COVID-19. The donor label of this sample is uncertain. The sample taken for sequencing was peripheral blood. The CDR3 region is CARSLAGTGGNEKLFF. The CDR3 DNA is TGTGCCAGAAGCTTGGCCGGGACAGGTGGCAATGAAAAACTGTTTTTT.